The text below deals with one T cell receptor beta chain. This clone's antigen is unknown. No much larger clonotype is one base removed from it; base qualities were not supplied. The CDR3, from cysteine to phenylalanine, totals 13 residues. Only the CDR3 region is kept as DNA, spanning 39 bases read in frame from base 1. The germline V gene provides CDR1 MGHDK and CDR2 SYGVNS. Ends trimmed: V by 4 bases, J by 7 bases; bases unmatched to a gene: 4. Library preparation was by the immunoSEQ multiplex PCR assay. For the multiplex PCR, a mixture combining 60 forward primers for TCR Vbeta segments and 13 reverse primers for TCR Jbeta segments was used. The CDR3 region of rearranged TCR beta genes was amplified from genomic DNA by a multiplex PCR assay. The Illumina HiSeq System was used to sequence the amplified TCR beta libraries as 87-base-pair reads. As for how the authors treated the data: Across the 700 or so repertoires, a later analysis counted 80 million or so unique TCR beta chains, approximately 12 million of which were shared by at least two donors. Raw reads were error-corrected and collapsed into unique sequences by a nearest-neighbor algorithm in which closely related sequences were merged to remove PCR and sequencing errors. V, D and J gene segments were assigned by aligning CDR3 sequences to IMGT reference sequences. For a sequence to be retained, at least a six-nucleotide match to both a V gene segment and a J gene segment was required. Rearrangements were classified as productive when the CDR3 lacked stop codons and remained in frame with V and J, and all other rearrangements were classified as non-productive. CDR3 was defined by IMGT convention, running from the second conserved V-encoded cysteine to the conserved J-encoded phenylalanine. Sequences without an unambiguous match to a single V gene segment were excluded from the earlier analysis of 500 to 700 of the donors. An earlier analysis of a few hundred of the donors classified V segments as functional when productive rearrangements were above 56.7% and as segregating when the standard deviation between donors was above 5%. To diagnose cytomegalovirus status from the catalog of TCR beta chain sequences, a statistical classification framework was built. A later analysis assigned V and J genes by comparing TCR nucleotide sequences with IMGT/GENE-DB human TR gene sequences. Using the TCRdist pipeline, a later analysis assigned CDR3 sequences along with most-parsimonious VDJ recombination scenarios. In a later analysis, each TCR beta chain was defined by its CDR3 amino acid sequence together with its V-gene family, and reads without a unique V-gene family were excluded. As a way to deal with suspected cross-contamination and a sequencing artifact, a later analysis dropped 450 to 700 nucleotide sequences that were highly shared and had low generation probability. For each public chain, a later analysis derived a clonal expansion index from normalized ranks of inferred template counts within each repertoire. In a later analysis, generation probabilities were computed with a VDJ recombination model fitted to out-of-frame rearrangements, and the resulting probabilities were checked against IGoR. In a later analysis, TCR-TCR, TCR-HLA and TCR-CMV co-occurrence was scored with hypergeometric tests, and a repertoire-size bias correction was applied to TCR pairs. In a later analysis, false discovery rates were estimated by permuting HLA or CMV assignments 20 times. In a later analysis, co-occurring TCRs were grouped using DBSCAN, with TCRdist sequence similarity added in when clustering inside HLA-allele-positive subsets. Co-occurrence clustering excluded repertoires with fewer than 30,000 or more than 120,000 public chains, plus five with anomalous nucleotide sharing. TCRdb took over this immuneACCESS table, retaining in-frame rearrangements with V and J assigned. Such tables are incomplete; in checked studies, under half of the missing clones stem from an unresolved V gene, and the remainder is unexplained. That table supplies the V and J calls and clone size; D and trimming were determined from the DNA. This sample lists 160,000 or so clones; approximately 82% were detected once. The top ten hold around 9.1% of the sample.

These data belong to a study of cytomegalovirus exposure and HLA in healthy donors (dated by TCRdb to about 2017). Turning to the overall study: An earlier analysis of about 530 of the donors reported 250 to 300 Gb of sequence data and around 120 million unique TCR beta sequences obtained from roughly 180 million T cells. HLA typing covered class I and class II loci at four-digit resolution. Alongside the repertoire data, information on donor age, sex, ethnicity and CMV serostatus was compiled. To predict cytomegalovirus infection status, the study combined high-throughput TCR immunosequencing, statistical association of individual TCRs with disease status, and machine learning. Genome-wide SNP genotypes for about 65% of the 666 donors were used in a later genetic analysis, which treated that subset as a discovery cohort. All discovery cohort repertoires had been generated on a single sequencing platform. Using immunosequencing, the study profiled T cell repertoires from 550 to 750 subjects and related those repertoires to cytomegalovirus serostatus. To decide whether each TCR beta V gene segment behaved as functional or pseudogenic, an earlier analysis of approximately 600 of the donors relied on high-throughput TCR beta sequencing. A separate validation cohort of over a hundred different subjects was used in addition to the approximately 640-subject first cohort. The later analysis used no new phenotypic data to find candidate immune exposures, relying instead on TCR beta sequences and their occurrence across donors. Among about 410 genotyped donors of the cohort, an average of approximately 240,000 unique TCR beta nucleotide sequences was sequenced per donor, of which approximately 19% were non-productive. Around 330 gigabases of sequencing data and about 92 million unique TCR sequences made up an early release that covered 640 HLA-typed donors. Four or five DR-DQ haplotypes were treated as single units for association and clustering because of strong linkage in the cohort. The study aimed to test whether signatures of past pathogen exposure could be identified by cataloging public T cell receptors. Among the roughly 400 genotyped donors, around 81% belonged to the genetic ancestry cluster associated with self-reported Caucasian donors. A later analysis re-analyzed previously published TCR beta repertoires from 666 donors and added high-resolution HLA genotyping to study TCR occurrence patterns. Typing coverage varied by locus: about 620-630 donors for A, B, C, DRB1 and DQB1; roughly 520 for DQA1; about 590 for DPA1; 450 to 480 for DPB1. Study-wide conclusions, independent of this receptor: A cluster of highly shared sequence variants was judged likely to be a technical artifact of the sequencing pipeline. In the study, 150 to 200 TCR beta chains were listed as associated with cytomegalovirus. CMV serostatus was the only immune exposure information available for the cohort. Presence/absence analyses assumed roughly uniform sequencing depth across donors, an assumption that may not hold. In a later analysis, HLA-associated TCR beta chains showed more clonal expansion and lower generation probabilities than non-associated chains that were equally common. Because HLA typing was missing for some donors at each locus, association tests included only the typed subset. In vitro tests confirmed that a few of the cytomegalovirus-associated TCR beta chains recognize cytomegalovirus antigens. A later analysis found that most CMV-associated TCR beta chains appeared HLA-restricted, with HLA associations seemingly driven largely by CMV exposure. Some IMGT-functional V segments, including TRBV6-2 and TRBV6-3, could not be distinguished by the 87-base-pair reads and were therefore excluded. The classifier was reported to diagnose cytomegalovirus status with high specificity and sensitivity in both the original and validation cohorts. A further reported finding was that TCR beta sequences accurately predicted the HLA-A and HLA-B alleles for most subjects in the first cohort. Linkage disequilibrium might explain the correlated functional status among segregating V segments, but an unknown experimental factor could not be ruled out. A later analysis found that TCR association rates varied across HLA loci, with DRB1 alleles showing the most associated TCRs and HLA-C alleles the fewest. In an earlier analysis of some 640 of the donors, most TCR beta V segments were observed in productive rearrangements about 90% or about 30% of the time, broadly matching IMGT annotations. In this cohort, only TCR beta chains were sequenced, and detectable features were limited by the absence of alpha or paired-chain data. A later genetic analysis associated a missense DCLRE1C variant with V-gene and J-gene trimming of TCR beta chains, and an independent cohort replicated the association. While some public TCRs were present in many individuals, most TCR sequences turned up only very rarely across donors. In a later analysis, several top co-occurrence clusters were reported to appear linked to parvovirus B19, influenza, CMV and Epstein-Barr virus. Specific HLA alleles were associated with some 15,000 TCR beta sequences at a false discovery rate of 0.05 in a later analysis. Strong co-occurrence of HLA alleles, especially DR and DQ, made assigning TCR associations to individual alleles difficult. Because counts were too low, more than 15 rarely observed V segments, including chromosome 9 orphons, were left out of the earlier analysis of 587 of the donors. It was suggested by the authors that the approach could potentially be generalized to other disease states and immunological phenotypes. Compared with the roughly 720-donor mean, donors in an Asian-associated ancestry cluster had fewer N-insertions in productive TCRs, according to a later genetic analysis.

In total, roughly 670 healthy bone marrow donors made up the cohort. At the time of sampling, every cohort member was nominally healthy, though immune exposures that went unrecorded were likely present. The donor tested CMV seropositive and was one of the 289 seropositive cohort members. A peripheral blood sample was collected from each donor, and TCR beta sequencing was performed on peripheral blood mononuclear cells. Genomic DNA extraction from the blood cell samples was performed with the Qiagen DNeasy Blood Extraction Kit. The receptor was derived from a male donor in good health and CMV-seropositive. The sequenced material came from PBMCs. This receptor chain uses TRBV25-1 and TRBJ1-2, with 9 junctional bases fitting TRBD1. The CDR3: CASSGTGVGGYTF. At the DNA level, the sequence is TGTGCCAGCAGTGGGACAGGGGTCGGTGGCTACACCTTC.